The 9 T cell receptor beta chains below come from one sample, sequenced in a study of Graves' ophthalmopathy and Graves' hyperthyroidism. The authors amplified TCR beta CDR3 regions from RNA transcripts. The library came from an HTBI-primed first-round RT-PCR and a second-round multiplex PCR. From the multiplex PCR reads, TCRdb called clonotypes with MiXCR, one entry per CDR3 protein. Of just over 400,000 distinct CDR3 sequences listed, under 25% are singletons. Sequenced sample: peripheral blood. The receptors here all came from a woman between 18 and 29 years old with stable Graves' hyperthyroidism.

This rearrangement joins TRBV4-1 to TRBJ2-5, with D possibly being TRBD2 (5 bases). The closer fit of TRBJ2-7 to the DNA end suggests the J call may be wrong. Looked up from germline, CDR1 is MGHRA and CDR2 is YSYEKL. The CDR3 consists of 16 residues. This chain's CDR3 is CASSQGRGGIAYEQYF. The CDR3 DNA follows: TGCGCCAGCAGCCAAGGTCGGGGTGGGATTGCCTACGAGCAGTACTTC.

On this clonotype itself: This may come from a read error, since a much larger clone is one base off. The J gene is TRBJ1-6, the V gene TRBV25-1; D is possibly TRBD1 (5 bases). The CDR3 is 17 residues long. Per germline, CDR1 MGHDK and CDR2 SYGVNS. The CDR3 DNA reads as TGCGCCAGCAGTGGTTCATACGACAGAGTCTCGATATCACACCTCCACTTT. This encodes CASSGSYDRVSISHLHF. Filled out from reference TRBV25-1 and TRBJ1-6, the complete variable domain reads EADIYQTPRYLVIGTGKKITLECSQTMGHDKMYWYQQDPGMELHLIHYSYGVNSTEKGDLSSESTVSRIRTEHFPLTLESARPSHTSQYLCASSGSYDRVSISHLHFGNGTRLTVT.

Comment on this clonotype: A much larger clone lies one base from this, so it may be a read error. V is TRBV6-1 and J is TRBJ1-2; D unclear. Trimming took 3 bases from V and 4 from J, leaving 12 bases between them. The CDR3 runs 14 residues. CDR1 MNHNS and CDR2 SASEGT come from the germline V gene. Here the CDR3 DNA reads TGTGCCAGCAGTGACCAATTCGAAACCTATGGCTACACCTTC. It codes for CASSDQFETYGYTF.

At least ten counts were recorded for this clonotype. The chain has TRBV6-4 and TRBJ1-2; 8 bases line up with TRBD1. CDR1 is MRHNA and CDR2 is SNTAGT in the germline V gene. The CDR3 spans 16 residues. Trimming cost V 2 bases and J 1 base; bases outside gene matches: 6. The DNA for the CDR3 is TGTGCCAGCAGTGACCCTGGACAGGGATGTAACTATGGCTACACCTTC. Translated, it gives CASSDPGQGCNYGYTF.

The sample holds many counts of this clonotype. The chain employs TRBV10-2 and TRBJ1-5; D perhaps matches TRBD1 (5 bases). CDR1 WSHSY and CDR2 SAAADI come from the germline V gene. Trimming removed 10 bases at V and 4 bases at J, with 8 bases between. The CDR3 extends over 11 amino acids. The CDR3 coding sequence is TGCGCCACAGGGAATAATCAGCCCCAGCATTTT. Amino acids: CATGNNQPQHF.

At least ten counts were recorded for this clonotype. This sequence joins TRBV5-1 and TRBJ2-2; 7 positions match TRBD2. The ends lost 4 bases at V and 5 bases at J; junction bases unmatched: 8. Germline V lookup: CDR1 SGHRS, CDR2 YFSETQ. The CDR3 is 15 residues long. CDR3 in amino acids: CASSGTVLATGELFF. The CDR3 region has the DNA TGCGCCAGCAGCGGGACCGTACTAGCGACCGGGGAGCTGTTTTTT. Looking up the rest from reference TRBV5-1 and TRBJ2-2 gives the full variable domain: KAGVTQTPRYLIKTRGQQVTLSCSPISGHRSVSWYQQTPGQGLQFLFEYFSETQRNKGNFPGRFSGRQFSNSRSEMNVSTLELGDSALYLCASSGTVLATGELFFGEGSRLTVL.

The CDR3 reads CASSYETQYF. For the CDR3, the DNA is TGTGCCAGTTCGTACGAGACCCAGTACTTC. The V call is TRBV2, the J call TRBJ2-5, with D unresolved. The length of the CDR3 is 10 residues. Germline V CDR1 and CDR2: SNHLY, FYNNEI. Trimming stripped 9 bases from V and 5 bases from J, with 7 bases between.

This clonotype was counted at least ten times. V usage is TRBV27 and J usage is TRBJ2-7; D not resolved. The germline CDR1 and CDR2 sequences are MNHEY and SMNVEV (reference sequence). The V end lost 2 bases, the J end lost 1 base, and 12 bases lay between the germline ends. CDR3 length: 15 residues. CDR3 loop: CASSLRPDLSYEQYF. The CDR3 bases are TGTGCCAGCAGTTTAAGGCCCGATCTATCCTACGAGCAGTACTTC.

A few counts support this clonotype. This chain uses TRBV11-2 with TRBJ2-5; D remains unclear. From germline, CDR1 is SGHAT and CDR2 FQNNGV. The CDR3 spans 14 residues. Deletions cut 3 bases from V and 5 bases from J, with 13 bases between. The CDR3 protein is CASSFTGRWETQYF. The DNA for the CDR3 is TGTGCCAGCAGCTTCACCGGCCGATGGGAGACCCAGTACTTC.